This passage covers 6 T cell receptor beta chains from one sample sequenced in a study of shared clonotypes between healthy human individuals. TCRdb's table, derived via immunoSEQ multiplex PCR, lists solely in-frame clones and lacks some. The table has hundreds of thousands of clones, roughly 98% seen once; the top ten hold 0.3%. Naive CD8 isolation took CD45RO-negative cells positively selected for CCR7 and excluded terminally differentiated effector memory CD45RA+ cells. The sequencing input was naive CD8+ T cells sorted from blood. The receptors stem from a man in his thirties or forties in good health.

The rearrangement uses TRBV27 and TRBJ2-5; 14 nucleotides align to TRBD2. With V trimmed by 5 bases and J by 5 bases, 7 bases remained unmatched. Germline V gene lookup returns CDR1 MNHEY and CDR2 SMNVEV (reference sequence). The CDR3 contains 16 residues. CDR3 amino acids: CASSATSGRERETQYF. The CDR3 DNA sequence: TGTGCCAGCAGTGCGACTAGCGGGAGGGAGCGGGAGACCCAGTACTTC.

The chain uses TRBV5-5 and TRBJ1-1, with D unclear. Per germline, CDR1 SGHKS and CDR2 YYEKEE (reference sequence). With 6 bases removed from V and 4 bases from J, the gap between germline ends came to 13 bases. This CDR3 spans 13 amino acids. DNA of the CDR3: TGTGCCAGCACCGTTCCCCCCTTCACTGAAGCTTTCTTT. It specifies CASTVPPFTEAFF.

The chain joins TRBV5-6 to TRBJ2-2; D is ambiguous. The V gene lost 1 base and the J gene lost 7 bases, with 8 bases spanning the gap. Germline-derived CDR1 and CDR2 are SGHDT and YYEEEE. The CDR3 has 13 amino acids. CDR3 region: CASSLLSYGELFF. The CDR3 bases are TGTGCCAGCAGCTTGTTGAGCTACGGGGAGCTGTTTTTT.

The chain combines TRBV5-1 with TRBJ2-3; the match to TRBD1 covers 7 bases. The germline V gene encodes CDR1 SGHRS and CDR2 YFSETQ. This CDR3 is built from 14 residues. Trimming took 5 bases from V and 2 from J; bases not matched to a gene: 5. The CDR3 region is CASSPGGSTDTQYF. The CDR3 DNA is TGCGCCAGCAGTCCAGGGGGTTCCACAGATACGCAGTATTTT.

V and J are TRBV9 and TRBJ2-2; D is uncertain. CDR3 size: 15 residues. Deletions cut 6 bases from V and 2 bases from J, with 14 bases between. Germline assignment: CDR1 SGDLS and CDR2 YYNGEE. The CDR3 nucleotides are TGTGCCAGCACCCGGCGGACCACCAACACCGGGGAGCTGTTTTTT. Translating it yields CASTRRTTNTGELFF.

The chain combines TRBV5-1 with TRBJ1-4; 8 bases agree with TRBD1. V shed 4 bases, J shed 7 bases, and the junction held 6 bases outside the gene matches. Germline loops: CDR1 SGHRS, CDR2 YFSETQ. The CDR3 consists of 14 residues. This CDR3 reads CASSIGQGGEKLFF. In DNA, the CDR3 is TGCGCCAGCAGCATCGGACAGGGTGGTGAAAAACTGTTTTTT.